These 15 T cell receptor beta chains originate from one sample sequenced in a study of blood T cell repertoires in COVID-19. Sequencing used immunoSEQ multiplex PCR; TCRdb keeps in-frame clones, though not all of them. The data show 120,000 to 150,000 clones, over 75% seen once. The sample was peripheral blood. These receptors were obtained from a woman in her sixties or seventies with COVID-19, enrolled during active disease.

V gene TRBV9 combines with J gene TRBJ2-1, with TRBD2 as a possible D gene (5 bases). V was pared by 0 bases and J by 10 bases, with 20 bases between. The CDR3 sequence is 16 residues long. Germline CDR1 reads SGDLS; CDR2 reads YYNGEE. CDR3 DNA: TGTGCCAGCAGCGTAGACGCCCCTACGGGGTTCAGGGAGCAGTTCTTC. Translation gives CASSVDAPTGFREQFF. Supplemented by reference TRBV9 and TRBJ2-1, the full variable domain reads DSGVTQTPKHLITATGQRVTLRCSPRSGDLSVYWYQQSLDQGLQFLIQYYNGEERAKGNILERFSAQQFPDLHSELNLSSLELGDSALYFCASSVDAPTGFREQFFGPGTRLTVL.

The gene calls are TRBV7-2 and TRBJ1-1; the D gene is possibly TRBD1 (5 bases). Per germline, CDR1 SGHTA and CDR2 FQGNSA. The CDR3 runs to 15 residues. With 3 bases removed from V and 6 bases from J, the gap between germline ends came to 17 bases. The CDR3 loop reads CASSFPQGGTAEAFF. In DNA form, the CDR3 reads TGTGCCAGCAGCTTCCCCCAGGGTGGTACTGCTGAAGCTTTCTTT.

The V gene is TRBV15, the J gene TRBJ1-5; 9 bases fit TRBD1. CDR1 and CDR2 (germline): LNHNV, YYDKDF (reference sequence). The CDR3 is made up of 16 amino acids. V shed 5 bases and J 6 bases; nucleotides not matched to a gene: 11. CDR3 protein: CATSRGTGSFSQPQHF. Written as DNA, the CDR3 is TGTGCCACCAGCCGAGGGACAGGGAGTTTCAGTCAGCCCCAGCATTTT.

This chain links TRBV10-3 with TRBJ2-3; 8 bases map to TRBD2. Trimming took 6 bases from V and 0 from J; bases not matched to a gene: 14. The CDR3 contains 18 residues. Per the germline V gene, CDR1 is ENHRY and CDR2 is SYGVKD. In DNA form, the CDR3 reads TGTGCCATCAGGTCAGCGGGGGAGAGTAATTTAAGCACAGATACGCAGTATTTT. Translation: CAIRSAGESNLSTDTQYF.

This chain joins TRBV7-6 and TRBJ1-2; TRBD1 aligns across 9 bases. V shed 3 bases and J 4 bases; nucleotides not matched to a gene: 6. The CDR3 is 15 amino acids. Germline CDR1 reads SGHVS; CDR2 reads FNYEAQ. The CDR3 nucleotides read TGTGCCAGCAGCTTCGGGACAGGGTACCCCTATGGCTACACCTTC. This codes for CASSFGTGYPYGYTF.

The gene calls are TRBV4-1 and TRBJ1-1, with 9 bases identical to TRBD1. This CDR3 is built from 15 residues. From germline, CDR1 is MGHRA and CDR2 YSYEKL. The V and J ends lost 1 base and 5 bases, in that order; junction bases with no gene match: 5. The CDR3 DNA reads TGCGCCAGCAGCCAAGTCGGGACAGGGAGGACTGAAGCTTTCTTT. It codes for CASSQVGTGRTEAFF.

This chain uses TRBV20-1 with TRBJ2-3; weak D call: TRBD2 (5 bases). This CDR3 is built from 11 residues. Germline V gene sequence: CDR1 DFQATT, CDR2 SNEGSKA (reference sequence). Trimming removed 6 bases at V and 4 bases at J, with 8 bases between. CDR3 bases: TGCAGTGCGATACTAGCAGATACGCAGTATTTT. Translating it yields CSAILADTQYF.

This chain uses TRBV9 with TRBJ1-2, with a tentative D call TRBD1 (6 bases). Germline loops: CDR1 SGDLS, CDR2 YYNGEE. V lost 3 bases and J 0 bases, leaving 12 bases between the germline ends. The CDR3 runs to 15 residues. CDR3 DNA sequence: TGTGCCAGCAGCGCCACAGGGTCCACTAACTATGGCTACACCTTC. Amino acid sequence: CASSATGSTNYGYTF.

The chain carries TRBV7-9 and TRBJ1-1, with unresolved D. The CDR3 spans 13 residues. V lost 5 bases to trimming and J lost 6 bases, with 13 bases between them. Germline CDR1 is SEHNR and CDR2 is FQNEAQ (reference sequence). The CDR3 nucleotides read TGTGCCAGCAGCGTTTTATCTATCTCTGAAGCTTTCTTT. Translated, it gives CASSVLSISEAFF.

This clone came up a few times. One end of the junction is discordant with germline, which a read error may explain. CDR3 in DNA: TGTGCCAGCAGTCCGGGGAGGACAGGGGTAAATGGGCAGTTCTTC. Translating it yields CASSPGRTGVNGQFF. J is TRBJ2-1 and V is TRBV27; 9 nucleotides match TRBD1. The CDR3 runs 15 residues. CDR1 MNHEY and CDR2 SMNVEV come from the germline V gene (reference sequence).

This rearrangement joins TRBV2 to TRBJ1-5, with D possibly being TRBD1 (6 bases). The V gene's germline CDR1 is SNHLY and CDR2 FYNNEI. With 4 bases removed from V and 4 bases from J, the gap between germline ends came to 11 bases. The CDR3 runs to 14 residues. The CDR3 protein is CASSGTAENQPQHF. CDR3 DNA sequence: TGTGCCAGCAGTGGGACAGCCGAAAATCAGCCCCAGCATTTT.

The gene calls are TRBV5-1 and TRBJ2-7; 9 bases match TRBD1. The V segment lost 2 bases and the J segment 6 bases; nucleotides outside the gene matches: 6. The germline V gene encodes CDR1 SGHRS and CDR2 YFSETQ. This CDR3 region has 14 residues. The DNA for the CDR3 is TGCGCCAGCAGCTTCCCCCGACAGGGGGGCGAGCAGTACTTC. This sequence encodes CASSFPRQGGEQYF.

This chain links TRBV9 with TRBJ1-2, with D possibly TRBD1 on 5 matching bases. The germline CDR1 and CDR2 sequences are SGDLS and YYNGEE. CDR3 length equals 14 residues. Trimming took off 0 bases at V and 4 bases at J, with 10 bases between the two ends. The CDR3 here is CASSVGLGRYGYTF. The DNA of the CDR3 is TGTGCCAGCAGCGTAGGGTTGGGGCGCTATGGCTACACCTTC.

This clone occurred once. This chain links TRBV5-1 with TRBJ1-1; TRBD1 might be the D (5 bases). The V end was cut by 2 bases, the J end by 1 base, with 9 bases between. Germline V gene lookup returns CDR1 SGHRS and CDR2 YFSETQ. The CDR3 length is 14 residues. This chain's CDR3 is CASSLSGQNTEAFF. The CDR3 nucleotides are TGCGCCAGCAGCTTATCCGGACAGAACACTGAAGCTTTCTTT.

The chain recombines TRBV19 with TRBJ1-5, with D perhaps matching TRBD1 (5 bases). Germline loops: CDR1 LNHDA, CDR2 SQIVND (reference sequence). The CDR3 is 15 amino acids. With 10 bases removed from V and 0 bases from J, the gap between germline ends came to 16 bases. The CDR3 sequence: CATKGRGYSNQPQHF. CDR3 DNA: TGTGCCACCAAGGGGAGGGGTTATAGCAATCAGCCCCAGCATTTT.